This passage covers 22 T cell receptor beta chains from one sample sequenced in a study of OX40 agonist ivuxolimab in advanced cancers. Assay: immunoSEQ multiplex PCR; the TCRdb copy retains only in-frame clones and omits some. The sample consists of 50,000 to 80,000 clones, under 90% of them appearing once. The material was CD4+ or CD8+ T cells sorted from blood, obtained in a trial of the OX40 agonist ivuxolimab. The receptors were gathered from an adult with an advanced solid tumor such as melanoma, head and neck, liver or kidney cancer.

This sequence joins TRBV2 and TRBJ1-5, with unresolved D. CDR3 length: 14 residues. Germline CDR1 and CDR2: SNHLY and FYNNEI. Trimming left V 1 base short and J 3 bases short, with 7 bases between. CDR3 nucleotide sequence: TGTGCCAGCAGTGAAGAAGTCCACAATCAGCCCCAGCATTTT. It specifies CASSEEVHNQPQHF. Supplemented by reference TRBV2 and TRBJ1-5, the full variable domain reads EPEVTQTPSHQVTQMGQEVILRCVPISNHLYFYWYRQILGQKVEFLVSFYNNEISEKSEIFDDQFSVERPDGSNFTLKIRSTKLEDSAMYFCASSEEVHNQPQHFGDGTRLSIL.

The chain uses TRBV29-1 and TRBJ1-2; TRBD1 aligns across 7 bases. The CDR3 loop spans 12 amino acids. The J segment lost 8 bases and the V segment lost 6 bases, leaving 9 bases of the junction unmatched. In germline, CDR1 is SQVTM, CDR2 ANQGSEA. CDR3 sequence reads: CSVSRQGGGYTF. The DNA of the CDR3 is TGCAGCGTATCCCGACAGGGTGGCGGCTACACCTTC.

The rearrangement links TRBV9 to TRBJ2-3; the D is unclear. Germline loops: CDR1 SGDLS, CDR2 YYNGEE. V was clipped by 2 bases and J by 6 bases, with 10 bases between them. The CDR3 is made up of 13 amino acids. CDR3 loop: CASSVSPGDTQYF. The CDR3 region has the DNA TGTGCCAGCAGCGTGTCGCCCGGCGATACGCAGTATTTT.

V and J are TRBV2 and TRBJ1-4, with D unresolved. Germline CDR1 SNHLY, CDR2 FYNNEI. CDR3 length: 12 residues. V lost 6 bases, J lost 8 bases, and 10 bases lay in between. CDR3 in amino acids: CASREPSEKLFF. CDR3 bases: TGTGCCAGCAGGGAACCGTCAGAAAAACTGTTTTTT. The whole variable domain, filled in from reference TRBV2 and TRBJ1-4, reads EPEVTQTPSHQVTQMGQEVILRCVPISNHLYFYWYRQILGQKVEFLVSFYNNEISEKSEIFDDQFSVERPDGSNFTLKIRSTKLEDSAMYFCASREPSEKLFFGSGTQLSVL.

The rearrangement links TRBV5-6 to TRBJ2-6; D unresolved. The CDR3 runs to 15 residues. Trimming left V 6 bases short and J 0 bases short, with 10 bases between. The germline gives CDR1 SGHDT, CDR2 YYEEEE. The CDR3 sequence: CASKPSGSGANVLTF. The DNA of the CDR3 is TGTGCCAGCAAACCGTCAGGCTCTGGGGCCAACGTCCTGACTTTC. Combining the CDR3 with reference TRBV5-6 and TRBJ2-6 gives the whole variable domain DAGVTQSPTHLIKTRGQQVTLRCSPKSGHDTVSWYQQALGQGPQFIFQYYEEEERQRGNFPDRFSGHQFPNYSSELNVNALLLGDSALYLCASKPSGSGANVLTFGAGSRLTVL.

This clone was observed once. The chain recombines TRBV9 with TRBJ2-1; 11 positions agree with TRBD2. The CDR3 extends over 17 amino acids. V lost 1 base to trimming and J lost 7 bases; unmatched junction nucleotides: 10. Germline values: CDR1 SGDLS, CDR2 YYNGEE. The CDR3 DNA follows: TGTGCCAGCAGCGTAAATTTGATGACTAGCGGGGAGAATGAGCAGTTCTTC. Protein product: CASSVNLMTSGENEQFF.

This clone was recorded a few times. This chain joins TRBV28 and TRBJ1-3; the D gene is possibly TRBD1 (5 bases). Trimming shortened V by 5 bases and J by 0 bases, and 14 bases separated the two germline ends. Germline values: CDR1 MDHEN, CDR2 SYDVKM. This CDR3 contains 16 residues. CDR3 residues: CASSEPGLSSGNTIYF. CDR3 nucleotide sequence: TGTGCCAGCAGTGAACCGGGACTGTCCTCTGGAAACACCATATATTTT.

In its sample, this clone was seen once. The chain combines TRBV29-1 with TRBJ2-5, with D unclear. V was clipped by 0 bases and J by 4 bases, with 12 bases between them. Germline values: CDR1 SQVTM, CDR2 ANQGSEA. The CDR3 extends over 14 amino acids. CDR3 sequence reads: CSVEDPVRGETQYF. In nucleotides, the CDR3 is TGCAGCGTTGAAGACCCGGTCCGAGGAGAGACCCAGTACTTC.

J is TRBJ2-7 and V is TRBV6-1, with TRBD1 matching over 7 bases. The germline gives CDR1 MNHNS, CDR2 SASEGT. The V gene end was trimmed by 8 bases and the J gene end by 3 bases; junction bases not matched to a gene: 7. This CDR3 is 13 amino acids long. The CDR3 reads CASRDSSFYEQYF. The CDR3 bases are TGTGCCAGCCGGGACAGTTCCTTCTACGAGCAGTACTTC.

The count of this clone is one. The V and J genes are TRBV9 and TRBJ2-3; D is ambiguous. Trimming cost V 4 bases and J 2 bases, with 11 bases left between them. This CDR3 spans 14 amino acids. The germline V gene has CDR1 SGDLS and CDR2 YYNGEE. CDR3 nucleotide sequence: TGTGCCAGCAGCCCCTCCCCCTACACAGATACGCAGTATTTT. It specifies CASSPSPYTDTQYF. Full variable domain (remainder filled in from reference TRBV9 and TRBJ2-3): DSGVTQTPKHLITATGQRVTLRCSPRSGDLSVYWYQQSLDQGLQFLIQYYNGEERAKGNILERFSAQQFPDLHSELNLSSLELGDSALYFCASSPSPYTDTQYFGPGTRLTVL.

A single count supports this clone. The rearrangement joins TRBV28 to TRBJ1-1; D is possibly TRBD1 (6 bases). Deletions cut 10 bases from V and 0 bases from J, with 12 bases between. The length of the CDR3 is 13 residues. The germline CDR1 and CDR2 sequences are MDHEN and SYDVKM. Here the CDR3 reads CAISTGMNTEAFF. The CDR3 DNA reads TGTGCCATCTCGACAGGTATGAACACTGAAGCTTTCTTT. Based on the CDR3 plus reference TRBV28 and TRBJ1-1, the full variable domain is DVKVTQSSRYLVKRTGEKVFLECVQDMDHENMFWYRQDPGLGLRLIYFSYDVKMKEKGDIPEGYSVSREKKERFSLILESASTNQTSMYLCAISTGMNTEAFFGQGTRLTVV.

The chain joins TRBV11-2 to TRBJ2-7; TRBD1 matches at 12 bases. The CDR3 extends over 16 amino acids. Trimming took 4 bases from V and 6 from J; bases not matched to a gene: 10. Germline V gives CDR1 SGHAT, CDR2 FQNNGV. This CDR3 is CASSYAGTGGTGEQYF. In DNA form, the CDR3 reads TGTGCCAGCAGCTACGCCGGGACAGGGGGCACGGGCGAGCAGTACTTC.

This chain links TRBV5-6 with TRBJ2-5, with no clear D. V lost 4 bases to trimming and J lost 1 base, with 11 bases between them. The CDR3 is made up of 14 amino acids. Germline CDR1 reads SGHDT; CDR2 reads YYEEEE. This CDR3 is CASSLYSSQETQYF. DNA for the CDR3: TGTGCCAGCAGCCTATACAGTTCCCAAGAGACCCAGTACTTC.

The chain carries TRBV19 and TRBJ1-1; D is ambiguous. Germline V CDR1 and CDR2: LNHDA, SQIVND (reference sequence). Trimming removed 2 bases from V and 1 base from J, with 5 bases in between. CDR3 length equals 13 residues. The CDR3 coding sequence is TGTGCCAGTAGTATAATTGGGAACACTGAAGCTTTCTTT. It translates to CASSIIGNTEAFF.

V is TRBV18 and J is TRBJ2-1, with D possibly being TRBD1 or TRBD2 (6 bases each). The V gene's germline CDR1 is KGHSH and CDR2 LQKENI. Trimming stripped 2 bases from V and 6 bases from J, with 8 bases between. This CDR3 contains 13 residues. Written as DNA, the CDR3 is TGTGCCAGCTCACCAGGGGGGCCCAATGAGCAGTTCTTC. Amino acid sequence: CASSPGGPNEQFF.

V usage is TRBV28 and J usage is TRBJ2-3; a possible D gene is TRBD2 (6 bases). The CDR3 loop spans 13 amino acids. Germline CDR1 reads MDHEN; CDR2 reads SYDVKM. With 6 bases removed from V and 4 bases from J, the gap between germline ends came to 11 bases. The CDR3 sequence: CASSLGRPDTQYF. Written as DNA, the CDR3 is TGTGCCAGCAGCCTAGGGAGGCCAGATACGCAGTATTTT.

This clone was seen only a few times. The V and J genes are TRBV2 and TRBJ1-1, with TRBD1 identical over 8 bases. V dropped 2 bases and J dropped 4; count of bases not matched to a gene: 6. Germline CDR1 SNHLY, CDR2 FYNNEI. This CDR3 is built from 15 residues. CDR3 sequence (DNA): TGTGCCAGCAGTGAACAGGGGGCGGCGGGCACTGAAGCTTTCTTT. Its protein product is CASSEQGAAGTEAFF.

This chain connects TRBV5-6 to TRBJ2-2; 8 bases map to TRBD1. The germline CDR1 and CDR2 sequences are SGHDT and YYEEEE. Germline trimming cut 5 bases from V and 8 bases from J; bases unmatched to any gene: 14. CDR3 length: 16 amino acids. The CDR3 here is CASSFRDRIRSGELFF. CDR3 DNA: TGTGCCAGCAGTTTCCGGGACAGGATAAGGAGTGGGGAGCTGTTTTTT.

The table lists this clone with a count of one. The chain joins TRBV15 to TRBJ1-4; D possibly corresponds to TRBD1 (6 bases). The V and J ends lost 1 base and 7 bases respectively, with 16 bases between them. The germline CDR1 and CDR2 sequences are LNHNV and YYDKDF (reference sequence). CDR3 length: 16 amino acids. The CDR3 sequence: CATSRAPGQGFEKLFF. DNA for the CDR3: TGTGCCACCAGCAGAGCCCCGGGGCAGGGGTTTGAAAAACTGTTTTTT.

This clone was recorded once. This sequence joins TRBV6-1 and TRBJ1-6; D gene ambiguous. The V gene lost 3 bases and the J gene lost 9 bases, with 12 bases spanning the gap. This CDR3 has 14 residues. Germline V gene sequence: CDR1 MNHNS, CDR2 SASEGT. CDR3: CASSDGVGFSPLHF. CDR3 bases: TGTGCCAGCAGTGACGGGGTGGGCTTTTCACCCCTCCACTTT.

CDR3 protein: CASSADSRDYGYTF. As DNA, the CDR3 is TGTGCCAGCAGCGCAGACAGCAGGGACTATGGCTACACCTTC. This chain uses TRBV7-9 with TRBJ1-2; D possibly corresponds to TRBD1 (5 bases). CDR3 length: 14 amino acids. Trimming pared 5 bases from V and 3 bases from J, leaving 13 bases between. Germline CDR1 is SEHNR and CDR2 is FQNEAQ (reference sequence).

The gene calls are TRBV9 and TRBJ2-6; the D is unclear. This CDR3 has 13 residues. Germline values: CDR1 SGDLS, CDR2 YYNGEE. Trimming cost V 3 bases and J 0 bases, with 1 base left between them. Here the CDR3 DNA reads TGTGCCAGCAGCGACTCTGGGGCCAACGTCCTGACTTTC. As protein: CASSDSGANVLTF.